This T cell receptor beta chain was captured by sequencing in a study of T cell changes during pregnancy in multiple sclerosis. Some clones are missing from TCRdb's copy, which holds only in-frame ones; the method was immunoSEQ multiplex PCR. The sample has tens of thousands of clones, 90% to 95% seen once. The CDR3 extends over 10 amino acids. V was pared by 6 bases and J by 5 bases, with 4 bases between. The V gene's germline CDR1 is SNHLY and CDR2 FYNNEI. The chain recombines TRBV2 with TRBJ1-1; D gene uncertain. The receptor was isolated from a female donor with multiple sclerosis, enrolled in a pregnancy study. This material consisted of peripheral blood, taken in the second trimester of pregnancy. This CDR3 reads CASRRTEAFF. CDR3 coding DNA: TGTGCCAGCAGGAGGACTGAAGCTTTCTTT.